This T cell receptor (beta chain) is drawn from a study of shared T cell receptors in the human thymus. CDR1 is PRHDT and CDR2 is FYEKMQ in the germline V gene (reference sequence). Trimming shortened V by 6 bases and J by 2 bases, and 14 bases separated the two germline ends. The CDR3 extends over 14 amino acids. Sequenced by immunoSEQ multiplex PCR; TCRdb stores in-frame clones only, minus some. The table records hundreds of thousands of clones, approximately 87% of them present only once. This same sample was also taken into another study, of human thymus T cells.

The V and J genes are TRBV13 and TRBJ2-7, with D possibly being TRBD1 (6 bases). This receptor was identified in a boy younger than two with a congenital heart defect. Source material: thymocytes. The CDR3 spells CASRRGGAAYEQYF. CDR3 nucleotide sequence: TGTGCCAGCAGAAGAGGGGGAGCCGCCTACGAGCAGTACTTC.